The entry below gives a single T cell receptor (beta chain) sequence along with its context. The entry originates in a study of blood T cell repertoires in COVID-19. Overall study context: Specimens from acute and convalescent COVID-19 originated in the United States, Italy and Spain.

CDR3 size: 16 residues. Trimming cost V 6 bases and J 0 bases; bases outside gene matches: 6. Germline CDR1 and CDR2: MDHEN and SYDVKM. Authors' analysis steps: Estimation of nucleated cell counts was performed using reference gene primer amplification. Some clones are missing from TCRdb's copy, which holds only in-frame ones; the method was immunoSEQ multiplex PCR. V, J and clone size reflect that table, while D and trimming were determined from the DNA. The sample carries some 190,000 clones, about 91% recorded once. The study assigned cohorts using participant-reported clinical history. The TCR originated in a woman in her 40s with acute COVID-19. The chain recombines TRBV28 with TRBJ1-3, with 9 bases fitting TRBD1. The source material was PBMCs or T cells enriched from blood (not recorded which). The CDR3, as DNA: TGTGCCAGCAGCAAACAGGGGGCCCTCTCTGGAAACACCATATATTTT. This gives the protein CASSKQGALSGNTIYF.